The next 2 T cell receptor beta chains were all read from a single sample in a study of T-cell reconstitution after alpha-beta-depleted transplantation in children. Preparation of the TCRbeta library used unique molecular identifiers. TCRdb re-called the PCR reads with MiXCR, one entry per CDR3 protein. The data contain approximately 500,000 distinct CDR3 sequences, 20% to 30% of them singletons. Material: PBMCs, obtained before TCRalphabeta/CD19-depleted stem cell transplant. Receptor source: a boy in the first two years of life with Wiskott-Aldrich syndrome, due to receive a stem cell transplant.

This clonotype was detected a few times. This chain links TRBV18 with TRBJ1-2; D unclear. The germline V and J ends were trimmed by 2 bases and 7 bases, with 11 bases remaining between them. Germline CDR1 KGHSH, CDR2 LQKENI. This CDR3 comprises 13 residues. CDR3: CASSPDKTGGYTF. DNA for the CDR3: TGTGCCAGCTCACCAGACAAGACGGGTGGCTACACCTTC. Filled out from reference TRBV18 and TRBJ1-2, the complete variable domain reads NAGVMQNPRHLVRRRGQEARLRCSPMKGHSHVYWYRQLPEEGLKFMVYLQKENIIDESGMPKERFSAEFPKEGPSILRIQQVVRGDSAAYFCASSPDKTGGYTFGSGTRLTVV.

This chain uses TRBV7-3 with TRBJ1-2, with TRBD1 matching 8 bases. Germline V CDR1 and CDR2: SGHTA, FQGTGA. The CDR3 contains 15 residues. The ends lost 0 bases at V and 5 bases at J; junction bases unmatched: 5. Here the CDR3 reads CASSLTGTGQYGYTF. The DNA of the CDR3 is TGTGCCAGCAGCTTAACCGGGACAGGTCAATATGGCTACACCTTC.